The 18 T cell receptor beta chains presented below share a single source sample, sequenced in a study of blood T cell repertoires in COVID-19. Here immunoSEQ multiplex PCR was the method, and the copy in TCRdb shows in-frame clones only, minus some. The sample carries 250,000 or so clones, 84% recorded once. Sequenced sample: peripheral blood. Every receptor here comes from a woman between 40 and 55 years old who had recovered from COVID-19.

The rearrangement joins TRBV28 to TRBJ1-5, with a weak D call TRBD1 (5 bases). Trimming left V 5 bases short and J 4 bases short, with 15 bases between. CDR1 is MDHEN and CDR2 is SYDVKM in the germline V gene. CDR3 length: 15 amino acids. The CDR3 nucleotides read TGTGCCAGCAGTCCGGCTGGGGGGATTAATCAGCCCCAGCATTTT. It encodes CASSPAGGINQPQHF.

The chain couples TRBV27 to TRBJ2-3; TRBD2 might be the D (6 bases). This CDR3 has 15 amino acids. CDR1 is MNHEY and CDR2 is SMNVEV in the germline V gene (reference sequence). V was cut by 4 bases and J by 5 bases, with 16 bases left in between. Here the CDR3 reads CASSSPYRREDTQYF. DNA for the CDR3: TGTGCCAGCAGTTCCCCCTACAGGAGGGAAGATACGCAGTATTTT.

The chain employs TRBV28 and TRBJ1-2, with TRBD1 matching over 7 bases. From germline, CDR1 is MDHEN and CDR2 SYDVKM. The CDR3 length is 15 residues. V was pared by 3 bases and J by 7 bases, with 11 bases of the junction left unmatched. The CDR3 nucleotides are TGTGCCAGCAGTTTTCCCCTCGGACAGGCGGGTGGCTACACCTTC. It encodes CASSFPLGQAGGYTF.

V usage is TRBV11-2 and J usage is TRBJ2-5, with D tentatively TRBD2 (6 bases). Germline V gene data show CDR1 as SGHAT and CDR2 as FQNNGV. Trimming removed 3 bases from V and 4 bases from J, with 9 bases in between. The CDR3 covers 13 residues. DNA of the CDR3: TGTGCCAGCAGCTTGGAGCGGGTAGAGACCCAGTACTTC. Translation gives CASSLERVETQYF.

This chain links TRBV2 with TRBJ2-4; 7 bases align to TRBD1. Unmatched junction bases numbered 12, after V lost 6 bases and J lost 16 bases. Germline CDR1 reads SNHLY; CDR2 reads FYNNEI. This CDR3 is built from 12 residues. CDR3 coding DNA: TGTGCCAGCAGCCCTACAGGGGTTCGAACCTACTTC. This codes for CASSPTGVRTYF. The complete variable domain, with remaining parts taken from reference TRBV2 and TRBJ2-4, reads EPEVTQTPSHQVTQMGQEVILRCVPISNHLYFYWYRQILGQKVEFLVSFYNNEISEKSEIFDDQFSVERPDGSNFTLKIRSTKLEDSAMYFCASSPTGVRTYFGAGTRLSVL.

The genes are TRBV29-1 and TRBJ1-2; D gene ambiguous. The V and J ends lost 0 bases and 4 bases respectively, with 15 bases between them. From germline, CDR1 is SQVTM and CDR2 ANQGSEA. The CDR3 loop spans 15 amino acids. The CDR3 here is CSVEDPGWISYGYTF. The CDR3 DNA sequence: TGCAGCGTTGAAGACCCAGGCTGGATTAGCTATGGCTACACCTTC.

The chain has TRBV11-3 and TRBJ1-1, with TRBD1 identical over 7 bases. Per the germline V gene, CDR1 is SGHNT and CDR2 is YENEEA. The CDR3 totals 16 residues. V gave up 5 bases and J gave up 0 bases; unmatched junction bases: 9. The CDR3: CASSSGQDTMNTEAFF. The DNA of the CDR3 is TGTGCCAGCAGCAGCGGACAGGATACGATGAACACTGAAGCTTTCTTT. Filled out from reference TRBV11-3 and TRBJ1-1, the complete variable domain reads EAGVVQSPRYKIIEKKQPVAFWCNPISGHNTLYWYLQNLGQGPELLIRYENEEAVDDSQLPKDRFSAERLKGVDSTLKIQPAELGDSAVYLCASSSGQDTMNTEAFFGQGTRLTVV.

With respect to this clone: The sample has other DNA sequences that encode this CDR3 too. The genes are TRBV2 and TRBJ1-5; D not certain. Deletions cut 4 bases from V and 0 bases from J, with 7 bases between. This CDR3 comprises 14 residues. From germline, CDR1 is SNHLY and CDR2 FYNNEI. CDR3 region: CASSALYSNQPQHF. DNA for the CDR3: TGTGCCAGCAGTGCCCTATATAGCAATCAGCCCCAGCATTTT.

DNA for the CDR3: TGTGCCAGCAGAACGCCAGATCAGCCCCAGCATTTT. Encoded protein: CASRTPDQPQHF. The V gene is TRBV6-5, the J gene TRBJ1-5, with no clear D. Germline V gene lookup returns CDR1 MNHEY and CDR2 SVGAGI. CDR3 length: 12 residues. Trimming left V 6 bases short and J 5 bases short, with 8 bases between.

The rearrangement joins TRBV3-1 (or the pseudogene TRBV3-2) to TRBJ1-2; unclear D gene. V was clipped by 2 bases and J by 8 bases, with 18 bases between them. The CDR3 consists of 15 residues. The V gene's germline CDR1 is LGHDT and CDR2 YNNKEL (reference sequence). The CDR3 DNA reads TGTGCCAGCAGCCAAACCCGAGGGTCCAGCAGGGGCTACACCTTC. The encoded protein is CASSQTRGSSRGYTF.

CDR3 sequence (DNA): TGTGCCAGCAGTTTGGCAGCAGGGAACTATGGCTACACCTTC. Translating it yields CASSLAAGNYGYTF. The chain has TRBV28 and TRBJ1-2; maybe TRBD1 (5 bases). The V end lost 3 bases, the J end lost 2 bases, and 10 bases lay between the germline ends. From germline, CDR1 is MDHEN and CDR2 SYDVKM. This CDR3 is 14 amino acids long.

As for this clone: Other DNA sequences in the same sample also yield this CDR3. The V gene is TRBV18, the J gene TRBJ1-1; D possibly corresponds to TRBD1 (5 bases). Germline V CDR1 and CDR2: KGHSH, LQKENI. The CDR3 is 14 residues long. V was clipped by 2 bases and J by 5 bases, with 12 bases between them. The CDR3 region is CASSPSGGDTEAFF. In DNA form, the CDR3 reads TGTGCCAGCTCACCAAGCGGGGGTGATACTGAAGCTTTCTTT.

The V and J genes are TRBV7-8 and TRBJ1-5, with D hard to call. The germline gives CDR1 SGHVS, CDR2 FQNEAQ. V lost 5 bases and J lost 0, with 11 bases in between. The CDR3 length is 15 residues. The CDR3, as DNA: TGTGCCAGCAGCCCCCCCGGGTATAGCAATCAGCCCCAGCATTTT. Its translation is CASSPPGYSNQPQHF.

The V and J genes are TRBV5-1 and TRBJ1-1; weak D call: TRBD1 (5 bases). V was clipped by 2 bases and J by 1 base, with 9 bases between them. This CDR3 contains 14 residues. Germline V CDR1 and CDR2: SGHRS, YFSETQ. The CDR3 nucleotides read TGCGCCAGCAGCTTTGACAGACCGAACACTGAAGCTTTCTTT. It yields the protein CASSFDRPNTEAFF.

The rearrangement links TRBV5-1 to TRBJ2-7; no reliable D call. This CDR3 region has 14 residues. CDR1 and CDR2 (germline): SGHRS, YFSETQ. Trimming removed 2 bases at V and 2 bases at J, with 11 bases between. In DNA, the CDR3 is TGCGCCAGCAGCTTAACAGCTTCTACCTACGAGCAGTACTTC. It is translated as CASSLTASTYEQYF.

The chain joins TRBV14 to TRBJ2-1; 9 bases map to TRBD2. Germline CDR1 SGHDN, CDR2 FVKESK. The CDR3 is 16 amino acids. J gave up 4 bases and V 7 bases, and 11 bases lay outside the gene matches. The CDR3 sequence is CASNPGGGAQYNEQFF. CDR3 DNA sequence: TGTGCCAGCAACCCCGGCGGGGGGGCTCAATACAATGAGCAGTTCTTC.

This chain links TRBV6-2 or TRBV6-3 with TRBJ1-1; D uncertain. The V end lost 2 bases, the J end lost 0 bases, and 16 bases lay between the germline ends. CDR1 and CDR2 from the germline V gene are MNHEY and SVGEGT. The CDR3 consists of 17 residues. The CDR3 loop is CASSYRGGAELNTEAFF. CDR3 nucleotides: TGTGCCAGCAGTTACAGAGGTGGAGCAGAGCTGAACACTGAAGCTTTCTTT.

The chain employs TRBV10-3 and TRBJ2-5; D possibly corresponds to TRBD2 (5 bases). The CDR3 has 13 amino acids. Per the germline V gene, CDR1 is ENHRY and CDR2 is SYGVKD. V lost 2 bases and J lost 5, with 9 bases in between. The CDR3, as DNA: TGTGCCATCAGTGAGCGTGGCGGGGAGACCCAGTACTTC. Its translation is CAISERGGETQYF.